Shown below are 16 T cell receptor beta chains from a single sample sequenced in a study of T cell responses to AZD1222 COVID-19 vaccine. This table comes from immunoSEQ multiplex PCR, and its TCRdb copy is limited to in-frame clones, with some not included. The sample yields roughly 190,000 clones, approximately 92% seen once. Source: peripheral blood, taken on day 0 of AZD1222 vaccination. The receptors were gathered from an adult in good health.

The V and J genes are TRBV4-1 and TRBJ1-2; D is unclear. There are 15 residues in the CDR3. Germline V gene data show CDR1 as MGHRA and CDR2 as YSYEKL. The V and J ends lost 1 base and 10 bases respectively, with 19 bases between them. CDR3 region: CASSQGVINPGFYTF. The CDR3 bases are TGCGCCAGCAGCCAAGGGGTTATAAACCCAGGCTTCTACACCTTC.

The genes are TRBV7-6 and TRBJ1-5; 8 positions match TRBD1. This CDR3 region has 16 residues. The germline V gene encodes CDR1 SGHVS and CDR2 FNYEAQ. The V gene end was trimmed by 2 bases and the J gene end by 3 bases; junction bases not matched to a gene: 6. The CDR3 DNA sequence: TGTGCCAGCAGCTTATTCACAGGGGGAAACAATCAGCCCCAGCATTTT. Protein: CASSLFTGGNNQPQHF.

The chain carries TRBV3-1 (or the pseudogene TRBV3-2) and TRBJ2-2; D may be TRBD1 (6 bases). V was pared by 5 bases and J by 6 bases, with 10 bases between. Germline V gene lookup returns CDR1 LGHDT and CDR2 YNNKEL (reference sequence). CDR3 length equals 13 residues. For the CDR3, the DNA is TGTGCCAGCAGCTACACAGGGTCCGGGGAGCTGTTTTTT. Its translation: CASSYTGSGELFF.

This clone was recorded only once. V and J are TRBV5-1 and TRBJ2-1, with 9 positions matching TRBD1. The V and J ends lost 6 bases and 4 bases, in that order; junction bases with no gene match: 8. The CDR3 consists of 15 residues. CDR1 SGHRS and CDR2 YFSETQ come from the germline V gene. As DNA, the CDR3 is TGCGCCAGCATACTCGGGACAGGGCTATACAATGAGCAGTTCTTC. It translates to CASILGTGLYNEQFF.

This rearrangement joins TRBV7-9 to TRBJ2-3; no reliable D call. V was clipped by 5 bases and J by 2 bases, with 8 bases between them. Germline assignment: CDR1 SEHNR and CDR2 FQNEAQ (reference sequence). The CDR3 loop spans 13 amino acids. In nucleotides, the CDR3 is TGTGCCAGCAGCCGGACCCTCACAGATACGCAGTATTTT. Translating gives CASSRTLTDTQYF.

The chain is built from TRBV6-5 and TRBJ1-1; the D gene is possibly TRBD1 (6 bases). The V gene's germline CDR1 is MNHEY and CDR2 SVGAGI. V was shortened by 6 bases and J by 6 bases, with 17 bases between the two germline ends. The CDR3 length is 14 residues. The CDR3 protein is CASRQWGPSAEAFF. In DNA form, the CDR3 reads TGTGCCAGCAGACAGTGGGGGCCTTCGGCTGAAGCTTTCTTT.

The chain couples TRBV5-8 to TRBJ1-5; no firm D call. The germline V gene encodes CDR1 SGHTS and CDR2 YDEGEE. Between the trimmed V and J ends, which lost 3 bases and 3 bases, there was a span of 10 bases. The CDR3 is made up of 14 amino acids. The CDR3 spells CASSSRIPNQPQHF. DNA of the CDR3: TGTGCCAGCAGCTCAAGGATCCCCAATCAGCCCCAGCATTTT.

This clone is medium-sized (0.01 to 0.1%) by share. Different DNA sequences within this sample yield the same CDR3. The genes are TRBV7-2 and TRBJ1-5; no reliable D call. The V end lost 0 bases, the J end lost 4 bases, and 10 bases lay between the germline ends. The CDR3 runs 15 residues. Germline values: CDR1 SGHTA, CDR2 FQGNSA. In nucleotides, the CDR3 is TGTGCCAGCAGCTTAGCGATTGGAGGTAATCAGCCCCAGCATTTT. It yields the protein CASSLAIGGNQPQHF.

This sequence joins TRBV28 and TRBJ1-2; the match to TRBD1 covers 9 bases. This CDR3 is built from 15 residues. Germline values: CDR1 MDHEN, CDR2 SYDVKM. The J segment lost 6 bases and the V segment lost 4 bases, leaving 9 bases of the junction unmatched. The CDR3 region has the DNA TGTGCCAGCAGTTCCCCCATCCGGGACAGGGATGGCTACACCTTC. It encodes CASSSPIRDRDGYTF.

As concerns this clone: This same CDR3 is encoded by further DNA sequences in the sample. The gene calls are TRBV5-1 and TRBJ1-4; D is perhaps TRBD1 (5 bases). V gave up 0 bases and J gave up 5 bases, with 8 bases separating them. The CDR3 has 14 amino acids. Germline V CDR1 and CDR2: SGHRS, YFSETQ. CDR3 amino acids: CASSLGQGNEKLFF. CDR3 nucleotides: TGCGCCAGCAGCTTGGGGCAGGGAAATGAAAAACTGTTTTTT.

This clone has just one count. The genes are TRBV28 and TRBJ2-1; D is undetermined. Trimming removed 2 bases from V and 1 base from J, with 6 bases in between. This CDR3 region has 14 residues. CDR1 is MDHEN, CDR2 SYDVKM, per germline. The DNA for the CDR3 is TGTGCCAGCAGTTTAGAACAGTCCTACAATGAGCAGTTCTTC. Protein product: CASSLEQSYNEQFF. Full variable domain (rest looked up from reference TRBV28 and TRBJ2-1): DVKVTQSSRYLVKRTGEKVFLECVQDMDHENMFWYRQDPGLGLRLIYFSYDVKMKEKGDIPEGYSVSREKKERFSLILESASTNQTSMYLCASSLEQSYNEQFFGPGTRLTVL.

This sequence joins TRBV7-2 and TRBJ2-2; 9 bases align to TRBD2. After removal of 3 bases from V and 5 bases from J, the junction contained 4 bases not matched to a gene. The CDR3 extends over 15 amino acids. CDR1 is SGHTA and CDR2 is FQGNSA in the germline V gene. In DNA form, the CDR3 reads TGTGCCAGCAGCTTTGCCAGCGGGGGGACCGGGGAGCTGTTTTTT. Residues: CASSFASGGTGELFF. The whole variable domain, filled in from reference TRBV7-2 and TRBJ2-2, reads GAGVSQSPSNKVTEKGKDVELRCDPISGHTALYWYRQSLGQGLEFLIYFQGNSAPDKSGLPSDRFSAERTGGSVSTLTIQRTQQEDSAVYLCASSFASGGTGELFFGEGSRLTVL.

The chain has TRBV12-3 or TRBV12-4 and TRBJ2-6; D is unresolved. CDR3 size: 12 residues. V lost 4 bases and J 4 bases, leaving 2 bases between the germline ends. In nucleotides, the CDR3 is TGTGCCAGCAGTTACGGGGCCAACGTCCTGACTTTC. Protein sequence: CASSYGANVLTF.

This chain uses TRBV27 with TRBJ1-2; D gene unclear. V was pared by 2 bases and J by 8 bases, with 12 bases between. Germline V gene sequence: CDR1 MNHEY, CDR2 SMNVEV (reference sequence). CDR3 size: 13 residues. DNA of the CDR3: TGTGCCAGCAGTTTAAGTCCCACCCGGGGCTACACCTTC. Translation gives CASSLSPTRGYTF.

The rearrangement links TRBV18 to TRBJ1-1; 8 positions match TRBD1. The CDR3 sequence is 15 residues long. V lost 2 bases, J lost 6 bases, and 8 bases stayed unmatched. The germline V gene encodes CDR1 KGHSH and CDR2 LQKENI. CDR3 DNA sequence: TGTGCCAGCTCACCAAATGAAGGGACAGGCGCTGAAGCTTTCTTT. Amino acid sequence: CASSPNEGTGAEAFF.

This clone has only one observation. The chain recombines TRBV18 with TRBJ2-5; D possibly corresponds to TRBD2 (6 bases). The V and J ends lost 4 bases and 0 bases respectively, with 15 bases between them. This CDR3 is 16 amino acids long. Germline CDR1 and CDR2: KGHSH and LQKENI. CDR3 amino acids: CASSRLSRGYQETQYF. Here the CDR3 DNA reads TGTGCCAGCTCACGGCTCTCCCGGGGGTACCAAGAGACCCAGTACTTC.